Below, one TCR beta chain is given with its context. Its antigen is as yet unknown. CDR1 and CDR2 (germline): MGHDK, SYGVNS. The length of the CDR3 is 16 residues. Trimming at V came to 1 base and at J to 3 bases, leaving 3 bases not matched to a gene. This record belongs to a study of graft-versus-host responses after intestinal transplantation. Overall study context: For two to four years after anti-thymocyte globulin induction, all recipients took tacrolimus and steroids.

Study-level points and caveats: Some GvH clones appeared in ileal mucosa or blood before recipient bone marrow.

Clones were sequenced by immunoSEQ multiplex PCR, and TCRdb holds only the in-frame ones, with some missing. This sample has 100,000 or so clones, with 85% to 95% found just once. The sequenced sample was unstimulated CD8+ T cells sorted from spleen or lymph node cells, obtained before transplant. This chain uses TRBV25-1 with TRBJ1-3; 10 nucleotides line up with TRBD1. The sequence was collected from a human donor who was the organ donor for an intestinal transplant. CDR3 protein: CASSELDRGGGNTIYF. The CDR3 DNA is TGTGCCAGCAGTGAATTGGACAGGGGGGGTGGAAACACCATATATTTT.